The next 23 T cell receptor beta chains were all read from a single sample in a study of blood T cell repertoires in COVID-19. TCRdb's copy holds only in-frame clones and misses some; the assay was immunoSEQ multiplex PCR. The sample has over 200,000 clones, over 75% seen once. The sequencing sample was made of PBMCs or T cells enriched from blood (not recorded which). The receptors were gathered from a young man who had recovered from COVID-19.

The chain links TRBV6-5 to TRBJ2-1, with TRBD2 matching over 8 bases. Per the germline V gene, CDR1 is MNHEY and CDR2 is SVGAGI. V shed 0 bases, J shed 6 bases, and the junction held 7 bases outside the gene matches. The CDR3 covers 16 residues. The CDR3 spells CASSYSRLREGNEQFF. In nucleotides, the CDR3 is TGTGCCAGCAGTTACTCGAGACTCCGGGAGGGCAATGAGCAGTTCTTC.

The chain carries TRBV27 and TRBJ1-3; TRBD1 matches 7 bases. CDR1 and CDR2 (germline): MNHEY, SMNVEV (reference sequence). This CDR3 contains 16 residues. The V gene end was trimmed by 4 bases and the J gene end by 3 bases; junction bases not matched to a gene: 9. CDR3 bases: TGTGCCAGCAGTTCCCCTTTTACAGGGGTTGGAAACACCATATATTTT. This translates into CASSSPFTGVGNTIYF.

This chain uses TRBV19 with TRBJ2-1; 8 bases match TRBD2. The CDR3 extends over 14 amino acids. The junction had 4 bases not matched to a gene; V was cut back by 3 bases and J by 6 bases. The germline V gene encodes CDR1 LNHDA and CDR2 SQIVND (reference sequence). CDR3 region: CASSISGSGNEQFF. The CDR3 coding sequence is TGTGCCAGTAGTATCAGCGGGAGCGGCAATGAGCAGTTCTTC.

The chain carries TRBV3-1 (or the pseudogene TRBV3-2) and TRBJ1-4, with 7 bases aligning to TRBD1. CDR1 LGHDT and CDR2 YNNKEL come from the germline V gene (reference sequence). Trimming at V came to 3 bases and at J to 8 bases, leaving 6 bases not matched to a gene. This CDR3 is 14 amino acids long. The CDR3 nucleotides read TGTGCCAGCAGCCATCGACAGGGTAGGGAAAAACTGTTTTTT. It is translated as CASSHRQGREKLFF.

The gene calls are TRBV7-8 and TRBJ1-6, with 9 bases that match TRBD1. The CDR3 sequence is 18 residues long. With V trimmed by 4 bases and J by 13 bases, 20 bases remained unmatched. Germline V gene data show CDR1 as SGHVS and CDR2 as FQNEAQ. The CDR3 DNA reads TGTGCCAGCAGCTCCCGGGACAGGGCTTCTTTAGGCCTCTATCCCCTCCACTTT. Its protein is CASSSRDRASLGLYPLHF.

V gene TRBV19 combines with J gene TRBJ1-3; D gene uncertain. Per the germline V gene, CDR1 is LNHDA and CDR2 is SQIVND (reference sequence). There are 13 residues in the CDR3. The V end was cut by 5 bases, the J end by 4 bases, with 9 bases between. CDR3: CASSEEEGNTIYF. The CDR3 nucleotides are TGTGCCAGTAGTGAAGAGGAGGGAAACACCATATATTTT.

The rearrangement links TRBV6-5 to TRBJ1-5; weak D call: TRBD1 (6 bases). The ends were cut back, 9 bases at V and 3 bases at J, with 18 bases in the middle. The CDR3 runs 15 residues. Germline V gives CDR1 MNHEY, CDR2 SVGAGI. CDR3 nucleotide sequence: TGTGCCAGTAGGGGGGGGACGGGTTTCAATCAGCCCCAGCATTTT. Amino acids: CASRGGTGFNQPQHF.

The CDR3: CASSSGPGLASTGELFF. DNA for the CDR3: TGTGCCAGCAGCTCCGGGCCGGGACTAGCGAGCACCGGGGAGCTGTTTTTT. The chain employs TRBV7-3 and TRBJ2-2, with 10 bases aligning to TRBD2. The CDR3 is 17 amino acids. J lost 4 bases, V lost 4 bases, and 9 bases had no gene match. CDR1 is SGHTA and CDR2 is FQGTGA in the germline V gene.

This clone came up once. V is TRBV5-3 and J is TRBJ1-5; 10 nucleotides agree with TRBD1. TRBV5-3 is identified as an open reading frame with a role that is uncertain. The CDR3 has 15 residues. Germline trimming cut 0 bases from V and 6 bases from J; bases unmatched to any gene: 3. CDR3 in DNA: TGTGCCAGAAGCTTGGGGGGACAGGGGTTTCAGCCCCAGCATTTT. This encodes CARSLGGQGFQPQHF.

V usage is TRBV19 and J usage is TRBJ2-1; tentatively, D is TRBD1 (5 bases). The CDR3 length is 15 residues. The germline CDR1 and CDR2 sequences are LNHDA and SQIVND (reference sequence). V lost 3 bases and J lost 6, with 15 bases in between. CDR3 protein: CASSISVRASNEQFF. The CDR3, as DNA: TGTGCCAGTAGTATCTCCGTCAGGGCATCCAATGAGCAGTTCTTC. The full variable domain, in which reference TRBV19 and TRBJ2-1 provide the parts outside the CDR3, is DGGITQSPKYLFRKEGQNVTLSCEQNLNHDAMYWYRQDPGQGLRLIYYSQIVNDFQKGDIAEGYSVSREKKESFPLTVTSAQKNPTAFYLCASSISVRASNEQFFGPGTRLTVL.

The count of this clone is one. The chain recombines TRBV4-2 with TRBJ1-1; D is unresolved. Germline V gene data show CDR1 as LGHNA and CDR2 as YNFKEQ. V gave up 1 base and J gave up 0 bases, with 6 bases separating them. The CDR3 runs to 14 residues. This chain's CDR3 is CASSQAAVNTEAFF. CDR3 coding DNA: TGTGCCAGCAGCCAAGCGGCGGTGAACACTGAAGCTTTCTTT.

This sequence joins TRBV6-5 and TRBJ2-2, with 9 bases fitting TRBD1. Germline CDR1 and CDR2: MNHEY and SVGAGI. The CDR3 consists of 14 residues. V was clipped by 1 base and J by 7 bases; unmatched bases: 1. The DNA for the CDR3 is TGTGCCAGCAGTTACTGGACAGGGGACGGGGAGCTGTTTTTT. Amino acid sequence: CASSYWTGDGELFF.

The rearrangement links TRBV4-1 to TRBJ1-2; 8 bases are a match to TRBD1. With 4 bases clipped from V and 0 bases from J, the junction kept 7 bases outside the gene matches. The germline CDR1 and CDR2 sequences are MGHRA and YSYEKL. The CDR3 totals 16 residues. CDR3 sequence (DNA): TGCGCCAGCAGCCCGGAGACAGGGGTCGCTAACTATGGCTACACCTTC. Translation gives CASSPETGVANYGYTF.

The chain joins TRBV11-3 to TRBJ2-7, with D possibly matching TRBD2 (5 bases). The CDR3 has 14 residues. Between the trimmed V and J ends, which lost 2 bases and 0 bases, there was a span of 8 bases. Germline-derived CDR1 and CDR2 are SGHNT and YENEEA. The CDR3 region is CASSLWRASYEQYF. CDR3 nucleotide sequence: TGTGCCAGCAGCTTATGGCGGGCCTCCTACGAGCAGTACTTC.

This clone has just a few counts. The V gene is TRBV12-3 or TRBV12-4, the J gene TRBJ2-1; D may be TRBD1 (5 bases). The CDR3 length is 13 residues. Between the trimmed V and J ends, which lost 3 bases and 9 bases, there was a span of 12 bases. DNA for the CDR3: TGTGCCAGCAGTTTTCAGGGCTTCGGTGAGCAGTTCTTC. This encodes CASSFQGFGEQFF.

The chain is built from TRBV7-2 and TRBJ2-2, with D perhaps matching TRBD2 (5 bases). CDR3 length equals 15 residues. The germline V gene has CDR1 SGHTA and CDR2 FQGNSA. V gave up 5 bases and J gave up 1 base, with 11 bases separating them. The CDR3 spells CASSGNGGNTGELFF. The CDR3 region has the DNA TGTGCCAGCAGCGGAAACGGAGGGAACACCGGGGAGCTGTTTTTT.

This chain connects TRBV5-1 to TRBJ1-4, with 8 bases that match TRBD1. The germline CDR1 and CDR2 sequences are SGHRS and YFSETQ. The CDR3 spans 16 residues. J was trimmed by 4 bases and V by 4 bases; bases with no gene match: 9. CDR3: CASSPTVTGDNEKLFF. CDR3 in DNA: TGCGCCAGCAGCCCAACGGTGACAGGGGATAATGAAAAACTGTTTTTT.

This sequence joins TRBV11-2 and TRBJ2-7, with D possibly being TRBD2 (7 bases). Germline CDR1 is SGHAT and CDR2 is FQNNGV. The CDR3 loop spans 16 amino acids. V lost 5 bases and J 3 bases, leaving 20 bases between the germline ends. Here the CDR3 DNA reads TGTGCCAGCAGCCGAAAAGGGGGGGGAGGAGTCTACGAGCAGTACTTC. Amino acid sequence: CASSRKGGGGVYEQYF. Full variable domain (missing parts from reference TRBV11-2 and TRBJ2-7): EAGVAQSPRYKIIEKRQSVAFWCNPISGHATLYWYQQILGQGPKLLIQFQNNGVVDDSQLPKDRFSAERLKGVDSTLKIQPAKLEDSAVYLCASSRKGGGGVYEQYFGPGTRLTVT.

V gene TRBV30 combines with J gene TRBJ1-3, with 9 positions matching TRBD1. Germline CDR1 GTSNPN, CDR2 SVGIG (reference sequence). The CDR3 has 15 amino acids. V was pared by 2 bases and J by 4 bases, with 6 bases of the junction left unmatched. Written as DNA, the CDR3 is TGTGCCTGGAGTTTGAGAGGGACAGGGGGAAACACCATATATTTT. Translation: CAWSLRGTGGNTIYF.

This chain uses TRBV27 with TRBJ1-1, with D tentatively TRBD1 (5 bases). Trimming removed 7 bases at V and 6 bases at J, with 18 bases between. Germline lookup yields CDR1 MNHEY and CDR2 SMNVEV (reference sequence). The length of the CDR3 is 14 residues. The CDR3 coding sequence is TGTGCCAGCATCGGACTTGGGAGGGGCGCTGAAGCTTTCTTT. This translates into CASIGLGRGAEAFF.

This sequence joins TRBV5-4 and TRBJ1-2; tentative D call: TRBD1 (6 bases). Germline values: CDR1 SGHNT, CDR2 YYREEE (reference sequence). The CDR3 extends over 15 amino acids. Trimming took 3 bases from V and 0 from J, leaving 12 bases between them. CDR3 in DNA: TGTGCCAGCAGCTACTCCGGGACAACTAACTATGGCTACACCTTC. Translation: CASSYSGTTNYGYTF.

The CDR3 loop reads CASSYVRSDQPQHF. In DNA form, the CDR3 reads TGTGCCAGCAGTTACGTTCGTTCTGATCAGCCCCAGCATTTT. V is TRBV6-6 and J is TRBJ1-5; D remains unclear. The CDR3 sequence is 14 residues long. From germline, CDR1 is MNHNY and CDR2 SVGAGI (reference sequence). Trimming took 2 bases from V and 5 from J, leaving 10 bases between them.

With respect to this clone: This specimen includes other DNA sequences encoding the same CDR3. The chain joins TRBV5-1 to TRBJ2-2; 7 bases match TRBD1. J lost 0 bases, V lost 4 bases, and 6 bases had no gene match. In germline, CDR1 is SGHRS, CDR2 YFSETQ. This CDR3 comprises 16 residues. The CDR3: CASSKTGTANTGELFF. As DNA, the CDR3 is TGCGCCAGCAGCAAGACCGGGACAGCGAACACCGGGGAGCTGTTTTTT.